These T cell receptor beta chains were read from a single sample in a study of Graves' ophthalmopathy and Graves' hyperthyroidism. TCRdb called the multiplex PCR reads again in MiXCR, with one record for every CDR3 protein. The sample holds roughly 400,000 distinct CDR3 sequences, approximately 20% seen once. The sequencing sample was made of peripheral blood. The receptors here all came from a woman under 30 with Graves' ophthalmopathy. CDR3s include the opening cysteine and the closing phenylalanine or tryptophan.

v_gene	len	j_gene	CDR3aa
TRBV25-1	15	TRBJ1-6	CASSDGPGGGSPLHF
TRBV7-8	15	TRBJ2-5	CASSYPRGAMETQYF
TRBV19	14	TRBJ2-7	CASNKRESPYEQYF
TRBV5-1	14	TRBJ1-1	CASSGTGGTTEAFF
TRBV12-5	12	TRBJ2-1	CASGLERSEQFF
TRBV6-1	15	TRBJ2-2	CASRNQGGFTGELFF
TRBV7-2	17	TRBJ1-6	CASSLRREQFEKSPLHF
TRBV20-1	14	TRBJ1-3	CSASEDPSGNTIYF
TRBV20-1	15	TRBJ1-2	CSARDRGRGNYGYTF
TRBV10-1	15	TRBJ1-1	CASSEFPGLNTEAFF
TRBV6-5	15	TRBJ2-5	CASSYSSGQRETQYF
TRBV28	13	TRBJ1-5	CASRLGLNQPQHF
TRBV12-3/TRBV12-4	13	TRBJ2-5	CASSQAGYETQYF
TRBV30	13	TRBJ2-7	CAWSVPGPHEQYF
TRBV30	12	TRBJ1-2	CAWSANSYGYTF
TRBV7-9	14	TRBJ1-1	CASSPLAGYTEAFF
TRBV20-1	12	TRBJ1-2	CSAREAGYGYTF
TRBV28	15	TRBJ1-1	CASSPLGVENTEAFF
TRBV5-1	14	TRBJ2-7	CASSLTVSGYEQYF
TRBV6-2/TRBV6-3	15	TRBJ1-2	CASSYSRRTFYGYTF
TRBV3-1	15	TRBJ2-4	CASSQDGLAKNIQYF
TRBV27	16	TRBJ2-2	CASSPRGVSNTGELFF
TRBV4-2	20	TRBJ2-7	CASSRPQGGYDGDRGGEQYF
TRBV9	15	TRBJ2-2	CASSAPGLATGELFF
TRBV11-2	17	TRBJ2-3	CASSLGAGQGSTDTQYF
TRBV7-8	17	TRBJ1-5	CASSLLYGRVEDQPQHF
TRBV7-2	14	TRBJ2-4	CASSLSVAKNIQYF
TRBV7-2	14	TRBJ1-3	CASSYDSTANTIYF
TRBV6-2/TRBV6-3	15	TRBJ2-7	CASSIAGRASTEQYF
TRBV27	15	TRBJ2-5	CASSLSLAGLETQYF
TRBV29-1	12	TRBJ2-7	CSVVGGPYEQYF
TRBV11-2	14	TRBJ2-5	CASSSGQGYETQYF
TRBV7-8	16	TRBJ2-7	CASSLATGRLVYEQYF
TRBV11-2	14	TRBJ2-6	CASDQASGANVLTF
TRBV28	15	TRBJ1-5	CASNRDGTVGQPQHF
TRBV18	12	TRBJ1-2	CASSPLLYGYTF
TRBV28	12	TRBJ1-6	CASSSHMSPLHF
TRBV20-1	13	TRBJ1-6	CSVRTNYNSPLHF
TRBV28	14	TRBJ1-5	CASIQSRPNQPQHF
TRBV6-1	16	TRBJ2-2	CASSAGGRAGTGELFF
TRBV6-2/TRBV6-3	15	TRBJ1-1	CASSRRGVVNTEAFF
TRBV6-2/TRBV6-3	13	TRBJ2-5	CASSPRNQETQYF
TRBV28	16	TRBJ2-7	CASSPSVGPGPYEQYF
TRBV6-5	12	TRBJ1-1	CASINRGTEAFF
TRBV3-1	12	TRBJ1-2	CASSQGLDGYTF
TRBV14	14	TRBJ2-1	CASSRRGRYNEQFF
TRBV28	15	TRBJ2-7	CASSLRYRVRYEQYF